This T cell receptor (beta chain) is drawn from a study of blood T cell repertoires in COVID-19. TCRdb's copy holds only in-frame clones and misses some; the assay was immunoSEQ multiplex PCR. Found here are 80,000 or so clones, under 85% of them singletons; the top ten hold roughly 9%. Germline V gene sequence: CDR1 SEHNR, CDR2 FQNEAQ (reference sequence). The CDR3 consists of 11 residues. The V end lost 8 bases, the J end lost 2 bases, and 7 bases lay between the germline ends. The sequenced material came from peripheral blood. This TCR derives from a human donor in a cohort sampled during active COVID-19. This chain joins TRBV7-9 and TRBJ2-7; D call uncertain. CDR3 bases: TGTGCCAGCCTCGGTACCTACGAGCAGTACTTC. Amino acids: CASLGTYEQYF.